This entry is about one T cell receptor beta chain. Its antigen remains unknown. The sample originates from a study of lymphopenia after photon versus proton radiotherapy. V lost 7 bases and J 7 bases, leaving 17 bases between the germline ends. Germline V lookup: CDR1 SGHTS, CDR2 YDEGEE. The CDR3 is 13 residues long. Study results and limitations: Post-nadir diversity loss with photons came from oligoclonal expansion, particularly CD8+ Temra cells.

Here immunoSEQ multiplex PCR was the method, and the copy in TCRdb shows in-frame clones only, minus some. The profile shows roughly 41,000 clones, 85% to 90% of them singletons. Sequenced material: peripheral blood, taken from a patient treated with photon-based radiotherapy. The TCR comes from a man in his fifties with gastric cancer. This chain uses TRBV5-8 with TRBJ1-1, with D perhaps TRBD1 (6 bases). The CDR3 spells CASHIKGGYEAFF. The CDR3 bases are TGTGCCAGCCACATTAAGGGGGGATATGAAGCTTTCTTT.